This record concerns one T cell receptor (beta chain) sequence. The identical CDR3 is also encoded by other nucleotide sequences in the sample. This sample is part of a study of blood T cell repertoires in COVID-19. Study-wide context: PBMCs, B-cell-depleted T cells, or T cells were the source of the cDNA or gDNA that made up the material.

Cohort 3 donors counted as recovered after two negative PCRs, clearance, or resolved symptoms. The repertoire was sequenced with immunoSEQ multiplex PCR; TCRdb's copy has only in-frame clones and lacks some. The table has around 380,000 clones, approximately 89% seen once. Germline-derived CDR1 and CDR2 are SGHAT and FQNNGV. This CDR3 is 15 amino acids long. After removal of 2 bases from V and 5 bases from J, the junction contained 7 bases not matched to a gene. Input material: PBMCs or T cells enriched from blood (not recorded which). This receptor was identified in a man aged 30-40 years who had recovered from COVID-19. The gene calls are TRBV11-2 and TRBJ2-3; TRBD2 aligns across 7 bases. DNA of the CDR3: TGTGCCAGCAGCTTAACCCGACTAGCCGGAGATACGCAGTATTTT. Its protein product is CASSLTRLAGDTQYF.